The source of this TCR beta chain is a study of cytomegalovirus exposure and HLA in healthy donors. This clone has just one count. Its antigen is not known. Both 60 Vbeta primers and 13 Jbeta primers went into the PCR. The method was immunoSEQ multiplex PCR; TCRdb's version includes in-frame clones alone and lacks a portion of them. Of some 180,000 clones listed, around 90% are singletons. Overall study findings and caveats: Equally common other TCR beta chains were less clonally expanded than HLA-associated ones, a later analysis found. Cytomegalovirus-associated status was assigned to about 180 TCR beta chains. Sequencing likely caused a cluster of highly shared sequence variants. It was reported in a later analysis that an Asian-associated ancestry cluster showed fewer N-insertions than the 666-donor mean.

Germline CDR1 MGHRA, CDR2 YSYEKL. This CDR3 contains 19 residues. V dropped 1 base and J dropped 5; count of bases not matched to a gene: 16. V is TRBV4-1 and J is TRBJ2-2, with TRBD2 matching over 7 bases. The source of this sequence is a boy between 2 and 10 years old in good health and CMV-seronegative. Sequencing input: PBMCs. CDR3 residues: CASSQVGVLSGQRTGELFF. In nucleotides, the CDR3 is TGCGCCAGCAGCCAAGTTGGGGTCCTTAGCGGGCAGCGTACCGGGGAGCTGTTTTTT.